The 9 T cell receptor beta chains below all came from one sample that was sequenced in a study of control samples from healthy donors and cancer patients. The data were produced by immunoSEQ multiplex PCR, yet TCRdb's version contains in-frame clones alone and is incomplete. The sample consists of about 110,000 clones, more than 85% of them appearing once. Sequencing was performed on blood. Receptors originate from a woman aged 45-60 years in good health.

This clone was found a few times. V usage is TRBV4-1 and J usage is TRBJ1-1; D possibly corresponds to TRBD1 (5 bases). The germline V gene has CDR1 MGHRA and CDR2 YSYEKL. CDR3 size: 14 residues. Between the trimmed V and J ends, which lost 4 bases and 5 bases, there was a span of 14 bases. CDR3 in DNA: TGCGCCAGCAGCCCCCGTGGGGCAGGAACTGAAGCTTTCTTT. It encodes CASSPRGAGTEAFF.

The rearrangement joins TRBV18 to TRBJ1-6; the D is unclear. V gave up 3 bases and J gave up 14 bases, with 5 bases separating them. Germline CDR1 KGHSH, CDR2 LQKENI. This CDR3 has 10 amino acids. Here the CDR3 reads CASSPSSLHF. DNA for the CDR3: TGTGCCAGCTCACCTAGTTCCCTCCACTTT.

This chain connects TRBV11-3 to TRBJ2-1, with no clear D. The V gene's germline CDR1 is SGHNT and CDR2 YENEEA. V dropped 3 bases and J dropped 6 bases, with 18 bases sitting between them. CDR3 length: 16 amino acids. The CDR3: CASSFSVVHTANEQFF. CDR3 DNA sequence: TGTGCCAGCAGCTTTTCAGTAGTCCATACAGCCAATGAGCAGTTCTTC.

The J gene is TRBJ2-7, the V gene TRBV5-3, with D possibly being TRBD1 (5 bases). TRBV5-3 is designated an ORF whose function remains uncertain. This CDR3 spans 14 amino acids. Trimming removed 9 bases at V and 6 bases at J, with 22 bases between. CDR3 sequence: CAIFTGLWGLEQYV. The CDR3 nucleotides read TGTGCCATTTTCACGGGCCTCTGGGGCCTCGAGCAGTACGTC.

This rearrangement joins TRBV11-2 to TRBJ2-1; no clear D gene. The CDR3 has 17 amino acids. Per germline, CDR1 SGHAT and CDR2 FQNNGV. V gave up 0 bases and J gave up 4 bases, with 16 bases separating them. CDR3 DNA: TGTGCCAGCAGCTTAGACCTCCGGGCACCCTATTACAATGAGCAGTTCTTC. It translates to CASSLDLRAPYYNEQFF.

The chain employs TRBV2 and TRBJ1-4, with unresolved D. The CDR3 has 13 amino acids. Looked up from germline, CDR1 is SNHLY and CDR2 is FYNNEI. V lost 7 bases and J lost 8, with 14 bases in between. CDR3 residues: CASITAGVEKLFF. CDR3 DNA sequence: TGTGCCAGCATTACGGCCGGGGTAGAAAAACTGTTTTTT.

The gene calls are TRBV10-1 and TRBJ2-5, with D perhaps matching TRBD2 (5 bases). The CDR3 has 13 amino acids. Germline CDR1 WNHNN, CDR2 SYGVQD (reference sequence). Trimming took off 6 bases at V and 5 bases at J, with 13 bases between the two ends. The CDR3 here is CASRRELGETQYF. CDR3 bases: TGCGCCAGCAGGAGGGAGTTGGGGGAGACCCAGTACTTC.

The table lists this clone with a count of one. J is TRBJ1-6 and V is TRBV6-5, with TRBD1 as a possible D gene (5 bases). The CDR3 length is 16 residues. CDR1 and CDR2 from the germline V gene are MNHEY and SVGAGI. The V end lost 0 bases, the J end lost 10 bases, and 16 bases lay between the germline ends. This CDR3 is CASSYSILGEGSPLHF. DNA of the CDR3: TGTGCCAGCAGTTACTCGATCCTGGGGGAAGGGTCACCCCTCCACTTT.

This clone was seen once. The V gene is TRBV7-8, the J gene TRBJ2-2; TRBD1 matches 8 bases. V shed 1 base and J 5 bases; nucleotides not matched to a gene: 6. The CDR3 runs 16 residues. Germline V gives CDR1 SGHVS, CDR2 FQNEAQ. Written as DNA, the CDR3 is TGTGCCAGCAGCTTAGGACGACAGGGGTGGACCGGGGAGCTGTTTTTT. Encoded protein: CASSLGRQGWTGELFF.